This paragraph covers one T cell receptor (beta chain) sequence. This specimen belongs to a study of early T cells in non-severe SARS-CoV-2 infection. Turning to the study itself: RNA in bulk from unsorted whole blood was sequenced, and chains were unpaired.

Attached unique molecular identifiers marked individual cDNA molecules. A single record per CDR3 protein comes from TCRdb applying MiXCR to the 5' RACE reads. Seen here are about 89,000 distinct CDR3 sequences, roughly 14% observed once, and the top ten hold about 0.58%. This sequence originates from an adult who was a healthcare worker with PCR-confirmed SARS-CoV-2 infection or an uninfected control (not recorded which). Material for sequencing was whole blood.

The CDR3 bases are TGTGCCAGCAGCGGGGTCAACACTGAAGCTTTCTTT. Protein sequence: CASSGVNTEAFF. The chain links TRBV9 to TRBJ1-1, with D unclear. Germline V gene lookup returns CDR1 SGDLS and CDR2 YYNGEE. The CDR3 contains 12 residues. V lost 3 bases to trimming and J lost 2 bases, with 5 bases between them.